What follows are 18 T cell receptor beta chains derived from one specimen sequenced in a study of CD8+ T cells in alopecia areata. Treatment here: oral pan-JAK inhibitor, 5-10 mg twice daily. cDNA serving as the sequencing template came from extracted, reverse transcribed RNA. Sequencing used immunoSEQ multiplex PCR; TCRdb keeps in-frame clones, though not all of them. The sample has about 140,000 clones; approximately 86% are singletons. Sequences were derived from CD8+ T cells sorted from blood, sampled at week 4, from a patient treated with tofacitinib. The receptor set was obtained from a human donor with alopecia areata.

This chain uses TRBV19 with TRBJ2-5, with unresolved D. Germline assignment: CDR1 LNHDA and CDR2 SQIVND (reference sequence). This CDR3 has 14 residues. V was shortened by 2 bases and J by 4 bases, with 11 bases between the two germline ends. The CDR3 is CASSIFFQGETQYF. The DNA for the CDR3 is TGTGCCAGTAGTATATTTTTTCAAGGAGAGACCCAGTACTTC.

The CDR3 sequence: CASSQVTGANYGYTF. DNA for the CDR3: TGCGCCAGCAGCCAAGTGACGGGAGCTAACTATGGCTACACCTTC. The chain couples TRBV4-1 to TRBJ1-2; D gene uncertain. The CDR3 is 15 residues long. V was pared by 1 base and J by 0 bases, with 9 bases between. Germline values: CDR1 MGHRA, CDR2 YSYEKL.

The J gene is TRBJ2-1, the V gene TRBV11-2, with 7 bases that match TRBD2. Germline assignment: CDR1 SGHAT and CDR2 FQNNGV. The CDR3 has 17 amino acids. Losses at the gene ends were 5 bases for V and 0 bases for J; bases not matched to a gene: 10. The CDR3 DNA is TGTGCCAGCAGCCCCGGTAGGAGCGGGGCCTCCTACAATGAGCAGTTCTTC. Its protein product is CASSPGRSGASYNEQFF.

The V gene is TRBV19, the J gene TRBJ1-2, with a tentative D call TRBD1 (6 bases). V lost 7 bases and J 4 bases, leaving 16 bases between the germline ends. The CDR3 spans 14 residues. Germline V CDR1 and CDR2: LNHDA, SQIVND (reference sequence). The CDR3, as DNA: TGTGCCAGTACAACCTCCTCGGACAGCTATGGCTACACCTTC. Its protein product is CASTTSSDSYGYTF.

The chain has TRBV7-2 and TRBJ2-2; the match to TRBD2 covers 8 bases. Germline loops: CDR1 SGHTA, CDR2 FQGNSA. V was pared by 5 bases and J by 1 base, with 6 bases of the junction left unmatched. This CDR3 region has 16 residues. The CDR3: CASSASGGLNTGELFF. As DNA, the CDR3 is TGTGCCAGCAGCGCGAGCGGGGGCCTGAACACCGGGGAGCTGTTTTTT.

Here the CDR3 reads CASLGVAGGPYEQFF. The CDR3 bases are TGTGCCAGCCTCGGGGTAGCGGGGGGGCCCTATGAGCAGTTCTTC. The chain employs TRBV4-2 and TRBJ2-1, with TRBD2 matching 11 bases. The ends lost 8 bases at V and 8 bases at J; junction bases unmatched: 11. The CDR3 is made up of 15 amino acids. CDR1 LGHNA and CDR2 YNFKEQ come from the germline V gene.

The genes are TRBV2 and TRBJ2-7, with 7 bases identical to TRBD1. CDR3 length: 14 residues. CDR1 is SNHLY and CDR2 is FYNNEI in the germline V gene. After removal of 8 bases from V and 1 base from J, the junction contained 8 bases not matched to a gene. CDR3 sequence (DNA): TGTGCCAGCGGATTCCGGGACAGATCCTACGAGCAGTACTTC. It yields the protein CASGFRDRSYEQYF.

This chain uses TRBV19 with TRBJ2-1; maybe TRBD2 (5 bases). The CDR3 runs 15 residues. Germline values: CDR1 LNHDA, CDR2 SQIVND (reference sequence). Trimming took 1 base from V and 2 from J, leaving 9 bases between them. The CDR3 region is CASSIGLAPYNEQFF. DNA for the CDR3: TGTGCCAGTAGTATAGGGCTAGCCCCCTACAATGAGCAGTTCTTC.

The rearrangement joins TRBV4-1 to TRBJ2-5; TRBD2 matches at 14 bases. The germline V gene has CDR1 MGHRA and CDR2 YSYEKL. The CDR3 runs 16 residues. The junction had 6 bases not matched to a gene; V was cut back by 5 bases and J by 4 bases. This chain's CDR3 is CASSSGLAGGRETQYF. In nucleotides, the CDR3 is TGCGCCAGCAGCTCCGGACTAGCGGGAGGTAGAGAGACCCAGTACTTC.

This clone was counted a few times. The chain links TRBV2 to TRBJ2-7; TRBD2 agrees at 10 bases. Germline CDR1 SNHLY, CDR2 FYNNEI. The CDR3 runs 13 residues. CDR3 sequence (DNA): TGTGCTCTTAGCGGGGGGAGCTCCTACGAGCAGTACTTC. Protein product: CALSGGSSYEQYF. The entire variable domain, with the rest obtained from reference TRBV2 and TRBJ2-7, is as follows: EPEVTQTPSHQVTQMGQEVILRCVPISNHLYFYWYRQILGQKVEFLVSFYNNEISEKSEIFDDQFSVERPDGSNFTLKIRSTKLEDSAMYFCALSGGSSYEQYFGPGTRLTVT.

The J gene is TRBJ2-1, the V gene TRBV6-1; 10 bases agree with TRBD2. V lost 8 bases to trimming and J lost 8 bases; unmatched junction nucleotides: 9. Per the germline V gene, CDR1 is MNHNS and CDR2 is SASEGT. This CDR3 contains 14 residues. In DNA form, the CDR3 reads TGTGCCAGCCTAGGAGCGGGAGGGCCCCATGAGCAGTTCTTC. This sequence encodes CASLGAGGPHEQFF.

The CDR3: CASSGDGGLVDTQYF. The CDR3, as DNA: TGTGCCAGCAGCGGGGACGGGGGGTTGGTAGATACGCAGTATTTT. The chain carries TRBV7-2 and TRBJ2-3; 7 positions agree with TRBD2. V was clipped by 5 bases and J by 5 bases; unmatched bases: 10. This CDR3 comprises 15 residues. Germline CDR1 and CDR2: SGHTA and FQGNSA.

The gene calls are TRBV30 and TRBJ2-2; the match to TRBD2 covers 8 bases. V gave up 1 base and J gave up 6 bases; unmatched junction bases: 7. The CDR3 consists of 15 residues. Germline V gene lookup returns CDR1 GTSNPN and CDR2 SVGIG (reference sequence). CDR3 amino acids: CAWSERGKGAGELFF. CDR3 nucleotides: TGTGCCTGGAGTGAGCGGGGGAAAGGGGCCGGGGAGCTGTTTTTT.

The V call is TRBV9, the J call TRBJ2-1, with D perhaps matching TRBD2 (6 bases). The CDR3 spans 13 residues. Germline assignment: CDR1 SGDLS and CDR2 YYNGEE. Trimming shortened V by 3 bases and J by 8 bases, and 12 bases separated the two germline ends. This CDR3 is CASSAGLPHEQFF. CDR3 bases: TGTGCCAGCAGCGCGGGACTGCCCCATGAGCAGTTCTTC.

This sequence joins TRBV2 and TRBJ2-3; no clear D. Germline CDR1 is SNHLY and CDR2 is FYNNEI. With 2 bases removed from V and 5 bases from J, the gap between germline ends came to 20 bases. The CDR3 is made up of 17 amino acids. The CDR3 DNA reads as TGTGCCAGCAGTGAAAAATATTTGGGGTTTACGGGAGATACGCAGTATTTT. Translated, it gives CASSEKYLGFTGDTQYF.

The chain's CDR3 is CASSWETGELFF. The CDR3 nucleotides read TGTGCCAGCAGCTGGGAGACCGGGGAGCTGTTTTTT. The chain is built from TRBV7-6 and TRBJ2-2; maybe TRBD2 (5 bases). The CDR3 covers 12 residues. Germline V gene lookup returns CDR1 SGHVS and CDR2 FNYEAQ. Trimming removed 4 bases from V and 5 bases from J, with 5 bases in between.

This chain links TRBV2 with TRBJ2-2, with unresolved D. The CDR3 sequence is 14 residues long. Trimming took off 3 bases at V and 1 base at J, with 6 bases between the two ends. Germline assignment: CDR1 SNHLY and CDR2 FYNNEI. The CDR3 loop reads CASSDYQNTGELFF. CDR3 in DNA: TGTGCCAGCAGTGATTATCAGAACACCGGGGAGCTGTTTTTT. The full variable domain, with the rest looked up from reference TRBV2 and TRBJ2-2, is EPEVTQTPSHQVTQMGQEVILRCVPISNHLYFYWYRQILGQKVEFLVSFYNNEISEKSEIFDDQFSVERPDGSNFTLKIRSTKLEDSAMYFCASSDYQNTGELFFGEGSRLTVL.

A note on this clone: Other DNA sequences in the sample encode the same CDR3. V usage is TRBV29-1 and J usage is TRBJ1-1; D uncertain. With 3 bases removed from V and 0 bases from J, the gap between germline ends came to 2 bases. CDR3 length: 11 residues. The germline CDR1 and CDR2 sequences are SQVTM and ANQGSEA. The CDR3 loop reads CSVEVNTEAFF. The CDR3 DNA reads TGCAGCGTTGAGGTGAACACTGAAGCTTTCTTT. The full variable domain, completed using reference TRBV29-1 and TRBJ1-1, is SAVISQKPSRDICQRGTSLTIQCQVDSQVTMMFWYRQQPGQSLTLIATANQGSEATYESGFVIDKFPISRPNLTFSTLTVSNMSPEDSSIYLCSVEVNTEAFFGQGTRLTVV.